The 24 T cell receptor beta chains given below trace back to one sample, sequenced in a study of blood T cell repertoires in COVID-19. Here immunoSEQ multiplex PCR was the method, and the copy in TCRdb shows in-frame clones only, minus some. The sample has roughly 32,000 clones, roughly 91% seen once; the top ten hold 11% to 15%. Sequencing input: peripheral blood. Receptor source: a man between 60 and 70 years old with active COVID-19.

This clone has a handful of counts. The J gene is TRBJ2-7, the V gene TRBV19; maybe TRBD2 (6 bases). Germline CDR1 and CDR2: LNHDA and SQIVND (reference sequence). CDR3 length: 13 residues. The V end lost 3 bases, the J end lost 3 bases, and 9 bases lay between the germline ends. CDR3 nucleotides: TGTGCCAGTAGTATTTCGGGGGTCTACGAGCAGTACTTC. Protein product: CASSISGVYEQYF.

The chain employs TRBV7-9 and TRBJ2-1; TRBD2 agrees at 10 bases. The CDR3 runs to 16 residues. Germline loops: CDR1 SEHNR, CDR2 FQNEAQ (reference sequence). V shed 3 bases and J 4 bases; nucleotides not matched to a gene: 6. The CDR3 coding sequence is TGTGCCAGCAGCTTCCTTGGTAGCGGGGGGTACAATGAGCAGTTCTTC. Encoded protein: CASSFLGSGGYNEQFF.

The chain couples TRBV12-3 or TRBV12-4 to TRBJ2-7, with D uncertain. V lost 5 bases, J lost 6 bases, and 11 bases lay in between. This CDR3 is built from 12 residues. The CDR3 DNA follows: TGTGCCAGCAGTCCCGACTTCGGCGAGCAGTACTTC. This translates into CASSPDFGEQYF.

The rearrangement joins TRBV7-2 to TRBJ2-2; 16 bases map to TRBD2. Germline CDR1 SGHTA, CDR2 FQGNSA. This CDR3 region has 20 residues. J lost 5 bases, V lost 0 bases, and 9 bases had no gene match. The CDR3 bases are TGTGCCAGCAGCTTAGCCGGGACTAGCGGGGGGGCTAGATATACCGGGGAGCTGTTTTTT. As protein: CASSLAGTSGGARYTGELFF.

The chain joins TRBV6-5 to TRBJ2-7; 9 bases are shared with TRBD1. The CDR3 is 13 residues long. Trimming at V came to 10 bases and at J to 2 bases, leaving 6 bases not matched to a gene. CDR1 MNHEY and CDR2 SVGAGI come from the germline V gene. CDR3 nucleotides: TGTGCCACCAGGGGGGACAGGGCCTACGAGCAGTACTTC. Translated: CATRGDRAYEQYF.

About this clone: Other DNA sequences of this sample code for an identical CDR3. The chain links TRBV9 to TRBJ2-5; the D gene is possibly TRBD2 (6 bases). The CDR3 has 15 amino acids. With 0 bases removed from V and 5 bases from J, the gap between germline ends came to 14 bases. CDR1 and CDR2 from the germline V gene are SGDLS and YYNGEE. CDR3 in amino acids: CASSVGTGVGETQYF. CDR3 DNA: TGTGCCAGCAGCGTAGGTACGGGAGTGGGGGAGACCCAGTACTTC.

V usage is TRBV10-3 and J usage is TRBJ2-7; D unresolved. The CDR3 loop spans 12 amino acids. Germline V lookup: CDR1 ENHRY, CDR2 SYGVKD. The ends were cut back, 4 bases at V and 4 bases at J, with 8 bases in the middle. The CDR3: CAISAVGYEQYF. CDR3 nucleotide sequence: TGTGCCATCAGTGCCGTCGGGTACGAGCAGTACTTC.

V gene TRBV11-3 combines with J gene TRBJ2-1, with D unresolved. The germline CDR1 and CDR2 sequences are SGHNT and YENEEA. The length of the CDR3 is 16 residues. Trimming took off 1 base at V and 0 bases at J, with 10 bases between the two ends. CDR3 in DNA: TGTGCCAGCAGCTTAGGAGGCCTAAGCTCCTACAATGAGCAGTTCTTC. It encodes CASSLGGLSSYNEQFF.

J is TRBJ2-7 and V is TRBV7-2; the match to TRBD2 covers 7 bases. Germline CDR1 SGHTA, CDR2 FQGNSA. The CDR3 loop spans 15 amino acids. J was trimmed by 0 bases and V by 5 bases; bases with no gene match: 7. CDR3 nucleotide sequence: TGTGCCAGCAGCCAGCGGGGCGGGGACTCCTACGAGCAGTACTTC. As protein: CASSQRGGDSYEQYF.

CDR3 residues: CASSPRRGLAGTSSYNEQFF. CDR3 sequence (DNA): TGTGCCAGCAGCCCCCGGCGCGGACTAGCGGGGACGAGCTCCTACAATGAGCAGTTCTTC. The chain joins TRBV11-3 to TRBJ2-1; 12 bases line up with TRBD2. The germline V gene has CDR1 SGHNT and CDR2 YENEEA. This CDR3 has 20 amino acids. V gave up 5 bases and J gave up 0 bases; unmatched junction bases: 14.

The chain combines TRBV5-1 with TRBJ2-3; 10 bases fit TRBD2. The germline V gene has CDR1 SGHRS and CDR2 YFSETQ. This CDR3 comprises 17 residues. The junction had 11 bases not matched to a gene; V was cut back by 3 bases and J by 4 bases. CDR3 bases: TGCGCCAGCAGCTCCCACTTGACTAGCGGGTCTGCAGATACGCAGTATTTT. This codes for CASSSHLTSGSADTQYF.

The V gene is TRBV7-2, the J gene TRBJ2-7; a weak D match, TRBD2 (6 bases). The CDR3 is made up of 14 amino acids. Germline V gene lookup returns CDR1 SGHTA and CDR2 FQGNSA. The V end was cut by 4 bases, the J end by 2 bases, with 12 bases between. Here the CDR3 reads CASSSGLPPYEQYF. The CDR3, as DNA: TGTGCCAGCAGCTCGGGACTGCCCCCCTACGAGCAGTACTTC.

The J gene is TRBJ2-5, the V gene TRBV11-2; TRBD1 matches 7 bases. This CDR3 is built from 15 residues. The ends lost 4 bases at V and 5 bases at J; junction bases unmatched: 10. Looked up from germline, CDR1 is SGHAT and CDR2 is FQNNGV. The CDR3 bases are TGTGCCAGCAGCTACAGGGGCTTTTGGCCGGAGACCCAGTACTTC. This translates into CASSYRGFWPETQYF.

The chain employs TRBV3-1 (or the pseudogene TRBV3-2) and TRBJ2-5; 11 positions agree with TRBD2. This CDR3 spans 14 amino acids. The V segment lost 6 bases and the J segment 3 bases; nucleotides outside the gene matches: 3. Germline V gene sequence: CDR1 LGHDT, CDR2 YNNKEL (reference sequence). CDR3 amino acids: CASSLTSGEETQYF. In DNA form, the CDR3 reads TGTGCCAGCAGTCTGACTAGCGGGGAAGAGACCCAGTACTTC.

The chain couples TRBV30 to TRBJ1-1; maybe TRBD1 (5 bases). Trimming pared 5 bases from V and 2 bases from J, leaving 12 bases between. This CDR3 has 13 amino acids. Germline values: CDR1 GTSNPN, CDR2 SVGIG (reference sequence). The CDR3 DNA sequence: TGTGCCTGGGGAAGGGGATCTAACACTGAAGCTTTCTTT. It yields the protein CAWGRGSNTEAFF. Together with reference TRBV30 and TRBJ1-1, the CDR3 gives the full variable domain: SQTIHQWPATLVQPVGSPLSLECTVEGTSNPNLYWYRQAAGRGLQLLFYSVGIGQISSEVPQNLSASRPQDRQFILSSKKLLLSDSGFYLCAWGRGSNTEAFFGQGTRLTVV.

This clone was counted a few times. CDR3 amino acids: CASSPGGGKGGTQYF. CDR3 nucleotide sequence: TGTGCCAGCAGCCCAGGCGGCGGGAAAGGCGGGACCCAGTACTTC. This sequence joins TRBV7-2 and TRBJ2-5; a possible D gene is TRBD2 (6 bases). Trimming took off 5 bases at V and 7 bases at J, with 20 bases between the two ends. There are 15 residues in the CDR3. Germline CDR1 and CDR2: SGHTA and FQGNSA.

The DNA of the CDR3 is TGCGCCAGCAGCCAAGATCACAGGGAACCCAATCAGCCCCAGCATTTT. Its protein product is CASSQDHREPNQPQHF. V is TRBV4-3 and J is TRBJ1-5; possible D gene TRBD1, 6 bases. CDR1 and CDR2 (germline): LGHNA, YSLEER. The CDR3 extends over 16 amino acids. V lost 0 bases to trimming and J lost 3 bases, with 12 bases between them.

The chain is built from TRBV7-9 and TRBJ2-3; TRBD2 agrees at 13 bases. The CDR3 is 18 amino acids. Per germline, CDR1 SEHNR and CDR2 FQNEAQ (reference sequence). V shed 5 bases, J shed 6 bases, and the junction held 14 bases outside the gene matches. The CDR3 coding sequence is TGTGCCAGCAGCCCCCCTATCCGACTAGCGGGGGGAGGTGATACGCAGTATTTT. Translated, it gives CASSPPIRLAGGGDTQYF. Full variable domain (remainder filled in from reference TRBV7-9 and TRBJ2-3): DTGVSQNPRHKITKRGQNVTFRCDPISEHNRLYWYRQTLGQGPEFLTYFQNEAQLEKSRLLSDRFSAERPKGSFSTLEIQRTEQGDSAMYLCASSPPIRLAGGGDTQYFGPGTRLTVL.

The J gene is TRBJ2-1, the V gene TRBV6-2 or TRBV6-3; a weak D match, TRBD1 (5 bases). V lost 2 bases and J 4 bases, leaving 9 bases between the germline ends. The CDR3 contains 14 residues. Germline V gene sequence: CDR1 MNHEY, CDR2 SVGEGT. CDR3 residues: CASSYGAGYNEQFF. The CDR3 nucleotides read TGTGCCAGCAGTTACGGGGCAGGATACAATGAGCAGTTCTTC.

This chain connects TRBV6-5 to TRBJ1-4, with D unresolved. This CDR3 comprises 14 residues. Trimming cost V 0 bases and J 10 bases, with 12 bases left between them. Germline V gene sequence: CDR1 MNHEY, CDR2 SVGAGI. The CDR3 here is CASSYSVDRGKLFF. In DNA, the CDR3 is TGTGCCAGCAGTTACTCGGTAGACCGGGGAAAACTGTTTTTT.

The V call is TRBV6-5, the J call TRBJ2-6; D is uncertain. Trimming removed 7 bases from V and 0 bases from J, with 10 bases in between. CDR1 and CDR2 from the germline V gene are MNHEY and SVGAGI. This CDR3 is built from 15 residues. CDR3 loop: CASIYGRSGANVLTF. The CDR3, as DNA: TGTGCCAGCATCTATGGTCGCTCTGGGGCCAACGTCCTGACTTTC.

This sequence joins TRBV6-5 and TRBJ2-7; TRBD2 aligns across 13 bases. Germline CDR1 and CDR2: MNHEY and SVGAGI. V dropped 1 base and J dropped 5; count of bases not matched to a gene: 2. The CDR3 loop spans 15 amino acids. CDR3 bases: TGTGCCAGCAGTTACTGGACTAGCGGGAGCCACGAGCAGTACTTC. Its translation is CASSYWTSGSHEQYF.

V and J are TRBV3-1 (or the pseudogene TRBV3-2) and TRBJ1-2; TRBD1 matches at 7 bases. This CDR3 is built from 14 residues. J was trimmed by 4 bases and V by 4 bases; bases with no gene match: 6. CDR1 is LGHDT, CDR2 YNNKEL, per germline (reference sequence). CDR3 nucleotide sequence: TGTGCCAGCAGCCGGGACAGTTGGACCTATGGCTACACCTTC. Translation gives CASSRDSWTYGYTF.

This chain uses TRBV3-1 (or the pseudogene TRBV3-2) with TRBJ2-3; possibly TRBD1 for D (6 bases). The ends were cut back, 4 bases at V and 6 bases at J, with 20 bases in the middle. This CDR3 has 16 residues. Germline values: CDR1 LGHDT, CDR2 YNNKEL (reference sequence). The CDR3 here is CASSRLEKGVVDTQYF. CDR3 coding DNA: TGTGCCAGCAGCCGACTCGAGAAGGGGGTAGTTGATACGCAGTATTTT.